The sequence of this T cell receptor beta chain was determined in a study of cytomegalovirus exposure and HLA in healthy donors. 60 Vbeta and 13 Jbeta primers were used in PCR. Method: immunoSEQ multiplex PCR; TCRdb's copy keeps in-frame clones and lacks some. The repertoire table contains some 130,000 clones. As for this clone: What it binds is not known.

This CDR3 is built from 16 residues. Trimming stripped 0 bases from V and 6 bases from J, with 14 bases between. Germline V gene sequence: CDR1 LGHNA, CDR2 YSLEER. Study-wide points: TCR beta sequences reportedly predicted most subjects' HLA-A and HLA-B alleles accurately.

Sequencing was carried out using PBMCs. This receptor was identified in a man aged 18-30 years in good health and CMV-seronegative. The chain is built from TRBV4-3 and TRBJ2-2; no definite D call. The DNA for the CDR3 is TGCGCCAGCAGCCAAGATGGGCGTCGATTGGCCGGGGAGCTGTTTTTT. As protein: CASSQDGRRLAGELFF.